These 14 T cell receptor beta chains share one sample of origin, sequenced in a study of cytomegalovirus exposure and HLA in healthy donors. PCR was performed using 60 Vbeta and 13 Jbeta primers. Libraries were prepared by immunoSEQ multiplex PCR; TCRdb keeps only in-frame clonotypes and omits some of them. This sample has tens of thousands of clones, with roughly 80% found just once. The sequencing input was PBMCs. The receptors derive from a girl aged 2 to 10 in good health and CMV-seropositive.

V and J are TRBV4-1 and TRBJ1-2; D is ambiguous. The ends were cut back, 0 bases at V and 13 bases at J, with 9 bases in the middle. CDR3 length: 11 residues. CDR1 and CDR2 from the germline V gene are MGHRA and YSYEKL. The CDR3 sequence: CASSQDRGATF. Written as DNA, the CDR3 is TGCGCCAGCAGCCAAGATCGCGGTGCCACCTTC.

J is TRBJ1-4 and V is TRBV30; D unresolved. The CDR3 runs to 14 residues. V was trimmed by 2 bases and J by 1 base, leaving 8 bases between them. The germline CDR1 and CDR2 sequences are GTSNPN and SVGIG (reference sequence). CDR3 nucleotide sequence: TGTGCCTGGAGTCTCGGCGGAACTAATGAAAAACTGTTTTTT. Encoded protein: CAWSLGGTNEKLFF.

This clone was observed a handful of times. The chain couples TRBV7-2 to TRBJ2-1, with 8 nucleotides matching TRBD2. The trim removed 2 bases at V and 10 bases at J, leaving 16 bases unmatched. The CDR3 is 17 residues long. Germline V gene lookup returns CDR1 SGHTA and CDR2 FQGNSA. The CDR3 DNA sequence: TGTGCCAGCAGCTTAAATAGTCCGATAGCGGGGTATTCCGAGCAGTTCTTC. Amino acid sequence: CASSLNSPIAGYSEQFF.

This clone was seen only once. This sequence joins TRBV28 and TRBJ1-5, with D possibly being TRBD1 (5 bases). The CDR3 runs 14 residues. V lost 2 bases to trimming and J lost 7 bases, with 12 bases between them. Germline-derived CDR1 and CDR2 are MDHEN and SYDVKM. The CDR3 DNA reads TGTGCCAGCAGTTTAGGGGGGGGTGGCCAGCCCCAGCATTTT. This codes for CASSLGGGGQPQHF.

This clone was observed a single time. The chain recombines TRBV27 with TRBJ2-7; 11 bases agree with TRBD2. Germline CDR1 MNHEY, CDR2 SMNVEV (reference sequence). J gave up 3 bases and V 2 bases, and 3 bases lay outside the gene matches. This CDR3 is built from 15 residues. CDR3 loop: CASSLGTSGSYEQYF. DNA for the CDR3: TGTGCCAGCAGTTTAGGCACTAGCGGGAGCTACGAGCAGTACTTC.

The CDR3 here is CASSLEAGGSGKLFF. The DNA of the CDR3 is TGTGCCAGCAGCTTAGAGGCAGGGGGCTCGGGAAAACTGTTTTTT. The chain combines TRBV7-8 with TRBJ1-4; 8 positions match TRBD1. Germline V lookup: CDR1 SGHVS, CDR2 FQNEAQ. V shed 1 base, J shed 10 bases, and the junction held 8 bases outside the gene matches. There are 15 residues in the CDR3.

V and J are TRBV28 and TRBJ2-7; 7 bases fit TRBD1. In germline, CDR1 is MDHEN, CDR2 SYDVKM. This CDR3 has 15 amino acids. The ends lost 3 bases at V and 6 bases at J; junction bases unmatched: 11. In DNA, the CDR3 is TGTGCCAGCAGTTTTCTAGGGGGCTCATATTCCGAGCAGTACTTC. It codes for CASSFLGGSYSEQYF.

The chain links TRBV7-2 to TRBJ2-5; weak D call: TRBD1 (5 bases). This CDR3 has 16 residues. V gave up 1 base and J gave up 2 bases, with 14 bases separating them. CDR1 and CDR2 from the germline V gene are SGHTA and FQGNSA. The CDR3 sequence: CASSLGPGWIQETQYF. In DNA, the CDR3 is TGTGCCAGCAGCTTAGGGCCAGGGTGGATACAAGAGACCCAGTACTTC.

The V call is TRBV6-1, the J call TRBJ2-7; D is undetermined. CDR1 and CDR2 from the germline V gene are MNHNS and SASEGT. The V end lost 3 bases, the J end lost 3 bases, and 6 bases lay between the germline ends. The CDR3 loop spans 12 amino acids. The CDR3 DNA follows: TGTGCCAGCAGTGACAGTTACTACGAGCAGTACTTC. Amino acids: CASSDSYYEQYF.

The genes are TRBV5-6 and TRBJ2-3; 10 nucleotides agree with TRBD2. This CDR3 is built from 17 residues. J was trimmed by 4 bases and V by 2 bases; bases with no gene match: 10. Germline CDR1 reads SGHDT; CDR2 reads YYEEEE. This chain's CDR3 is CASSLRASGRRADTQYF. The CDR3 DNA reads TGTGCCAGCAGCTTAAGGGCTAGCGGGAGACGCGCAGATACGCAGTATTTT.

V is TRBV28 and J is TRBJ2-3, with TRBD2 matching over 8 bases. Per the germline V gene, CDR1 is MDHEN and CDR2 is SYDVKM. This CDR3 contains 15 residues. V was pared by 1 base and J by 0 bases, with 0 bases of the junction left unmatched. CDR3 loop: CASSLLAGSTDTQYF. For the CDR3, the DNA is TGTGCCAGCAGTTTATTAGCGGGAAGCACAGATACGCAGTATTTT.

This clone came up once. This rearrangement joins TRBV2 to TRBJ2-7, with a weak D call TRBD2 (5 bases). V lost 6 bases, J lost 3 bases, and 12 bases lay in between. CDR1 SNHLY and CDR2 FYNNEI come from the germline V gene. This CDR3 has 13 residues. CDR3 region: CASRDGLVYEQYF. DNA of the CDR3: TGTGCCAGCAGGGACGGACTTGTCTACGAGCAGTACTTC. Filled out from reference TRBV2 and TRBJ2-7, the complete variable domain reads EPEVTQTPSHQVTQMGQEVILRCVPISNHLYFYWYRQILGQKVEFLVSFYNNEISEKSEIFDDQFSVERPDGSNFTLKIRSTKLEDSAMYFCASRDGLVYEQYFGPGTRLTVT.

V gene TRBV6-1 combines with J gene TRBJ1-1, with TRBD1 identical over 8 bases. This CDR3 has 15 amino acids. The V gene end was trimmed by 7 bases and the J gene end by 3 bases; junction bases not matched to a gene: 10. Per the germline V gene, CDR1 is MNHNS and CDR2 is SASEGT. CDR3 nucleotides: TGTGCCAGCAACGGAGGACAGGGAGCGGACACTGAAGCTTTCTTT. This translates into CASNGGQGADTEAFF.

J is TRBJ2-7 and V is TRBV19; TRBD2 aligns across 7 bases. This CDR3 spans 13 amino acids. The ends lost 6 bases at V and 1 base at J; junction bases unmatched: 3. Per germline, CDR1 LNHDA and CDR2 SQIVND (reference sequence). CDR3 DNA sequence: TGTGCCAGTAGACCCGGGGGGTCCTACGAGCAGTACTTC. It yields the protein CASRPGGSYEQYF.